This T cell receptor beta chain was sequenced in a study of blood T cell repertoires in COVID-19 (dated by TCRdb to the early 2020s). Looking at the study overall: Samples covering the acute and convalescent phases of COVID-19 were provided by collaborators in the United States, Italy and Spain. The prospective study material was composed of cDNA or gDNA derived from T cells, B-cell-depleted T cells, or PBMCs. Subjects who had been exposed to COVID-19, were actively infected with it, or had recovered from it provided the deeply sampled blood TCRbeta repertoires that made up the dataset. The repertoires were released in a freely available public database meant as a resource for research on the immune response to SARS-CoV-2. Samples came from the ongoing ImmuneRACE study (first 160 participants) plus 1,254 subjects from 6 global collaborators. A de-identified subject ID, COVID-19 status, age in years and sex were almost always included in the sample metadata. Where HLA class I and class II types were available, the types were taken from metadata supplied by the sample provider, not from assay-based typing. Results and caveats for the whole study, not just this receptor: The amount of clinical and demographic metadata varied by source and participant and was provided uncurated.

The V end gives up 2 bases and the J end 1 base, leaving 6 bases in the junction not matched to a gene. The CDR3 runs 16 amino acids, cysteine and phenylalanine included. CDR3 DNA is the only sequence kept; it has 48 bases, read in frame from the first base. CDR1 and CDR2, per the germline V gene, are ENHRY and SYGVKD. A word on this clone: No antigen is known for it. Per-base qualities were not stored, and no clone one base away is much larger.

One collaborating source in Seattle enrolled patients during active infection and followed them longitudinally through the course of disease. The collaborating institutions used their own protocols to collect whole blood in K2EDTA tubes. For TCRbeta analysis, collaborator samples were shipped as frozen whole blood, as isolated PBMCs, or as DNA extracted from either sample type. TCRbeta CDR3 regions were amplified from genomic DNA by means of the immunoSEQ Assay, a bias-controlled multiplex PCR. The study's own analysis went as follows. The number of nucleated cells in each sample was estimated by amplification of reference gene primers within the assay. To quantify the absolute abundance of each unique TCRbeta CDR3 rearrangement, sequence reads were collapsed and filtered. Productive Simpson clonality was computed per sample as the square root of Simpson's diversity index over productive rearrangements. TCRdb holds this immuneACCESS table with in-frame rearrangements only. Some clones are missing; in checked studies, unresolved V genes explain under half, and the rest has no known cause. V, J and clone size reflect that table, while D and trimming were determined from the DNA. This sample lists around 140,000 clones; about four fifths were detected once. Of the sample, 8.5% to 9% falls within the top ten clones.

The clonotype comes from a man aged 30 to 45 with COVID-19, enrolled during active disease. Rearrangement joined TRBV10-3 to TRBJ2-3; TRBD1 aligns with 7 central bases. Source material: peripheral blood. The sequenced DNA: TGTGCCATCAGTGAGGGCCGGGACAGTCGCACAGATACGCAGTATTTT. Its product reads: CAISEGRDSRTDTQYF.